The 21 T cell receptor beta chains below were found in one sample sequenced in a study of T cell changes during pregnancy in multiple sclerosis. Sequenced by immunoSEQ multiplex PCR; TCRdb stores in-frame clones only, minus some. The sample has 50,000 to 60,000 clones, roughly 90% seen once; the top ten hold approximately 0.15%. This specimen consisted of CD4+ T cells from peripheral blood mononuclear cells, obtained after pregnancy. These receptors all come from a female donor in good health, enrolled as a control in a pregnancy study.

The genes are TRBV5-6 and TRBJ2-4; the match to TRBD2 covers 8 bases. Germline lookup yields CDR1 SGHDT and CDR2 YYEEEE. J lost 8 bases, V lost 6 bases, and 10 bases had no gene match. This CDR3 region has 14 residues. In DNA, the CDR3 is TGTGCCAGCACAGCAACCGGGACTAGTCACATTCAGTACTTC. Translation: CASTATGTSHIQYF. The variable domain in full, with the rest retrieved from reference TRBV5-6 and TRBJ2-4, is DAGVTQSPTHLIKTRGQQVTLRCSPKSGHDTVSWYQQALGQGPQFIFQYYEEEERQRGNFPDRFSGHQFPNYSSELNVNALLLGDSALYLCASTATGTSHIQYFGAGTRLSVL.

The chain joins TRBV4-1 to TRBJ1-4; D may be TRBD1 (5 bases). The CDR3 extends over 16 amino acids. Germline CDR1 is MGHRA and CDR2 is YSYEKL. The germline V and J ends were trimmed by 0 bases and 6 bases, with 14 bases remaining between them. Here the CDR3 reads CASSQDVTPGDEKLFF. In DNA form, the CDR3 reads TGCGCCAGCAGCCAAGATGTCACCCCGGGGGATGAAAAACTGTTTTTT.

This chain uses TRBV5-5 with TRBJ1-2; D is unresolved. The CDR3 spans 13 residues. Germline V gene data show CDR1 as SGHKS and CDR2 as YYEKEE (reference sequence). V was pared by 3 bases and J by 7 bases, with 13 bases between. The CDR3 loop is CASSYAGSFGYTF. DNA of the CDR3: TGTGCCAGCAGCTACGCCGGGTCTTTTGGCTACACCTTC. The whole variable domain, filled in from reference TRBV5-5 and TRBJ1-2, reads DAGVTQSPTHLIKTRGQQVTLRCSPISGHKSVSWYQQVLGQGPQFIFQYYEKEERGRGNFPDRFSARQFPNYSSELNVNALLLGDSALYLCASSYAGSFGYTFGSGTRLTVV.

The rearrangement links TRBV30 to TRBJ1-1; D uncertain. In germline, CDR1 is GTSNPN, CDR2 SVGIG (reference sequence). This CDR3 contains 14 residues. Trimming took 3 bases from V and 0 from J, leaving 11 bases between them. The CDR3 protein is CAWRIRGMNTEAFF. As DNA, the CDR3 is TGTGCCTGGAGAATCCGGGGTATGAACACTGAAGCTTTCTTT.

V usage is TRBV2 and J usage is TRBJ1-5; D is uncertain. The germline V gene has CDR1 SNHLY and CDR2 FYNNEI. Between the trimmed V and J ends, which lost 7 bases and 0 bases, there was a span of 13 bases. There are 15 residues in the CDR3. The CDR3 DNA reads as TGTGCCAGCACCTTAGACTTAACTAGCAATCAGCCCCAGCATTTT. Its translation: CASTLDLTSNQPQHF.

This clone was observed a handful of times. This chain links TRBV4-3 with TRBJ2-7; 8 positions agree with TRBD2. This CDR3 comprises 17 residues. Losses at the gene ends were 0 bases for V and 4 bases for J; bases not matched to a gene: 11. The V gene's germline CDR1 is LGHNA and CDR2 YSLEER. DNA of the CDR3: TGCGCCAGCAGCCAAGACTCTGGCGGGGGGCAGTTATACGAGCAGTACTTC. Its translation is CASSQDSGGGQLYEQYF.

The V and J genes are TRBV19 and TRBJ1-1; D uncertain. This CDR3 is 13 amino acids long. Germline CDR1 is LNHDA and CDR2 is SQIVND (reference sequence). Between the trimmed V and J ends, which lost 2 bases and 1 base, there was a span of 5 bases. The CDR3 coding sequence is TGTGCCAGTAGTATAACTCCGAACACTGAAGCTTTCTTT. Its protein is CASSITPNTEAFF.

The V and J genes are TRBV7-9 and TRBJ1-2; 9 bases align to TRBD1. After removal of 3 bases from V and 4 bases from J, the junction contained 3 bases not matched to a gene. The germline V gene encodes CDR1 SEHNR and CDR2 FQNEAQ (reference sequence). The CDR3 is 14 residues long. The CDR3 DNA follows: TGTGCCAGCAGCTTCGGGGGACAGGGCTATGGCTACACCTTC. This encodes CASSFGGQGYGYTF.

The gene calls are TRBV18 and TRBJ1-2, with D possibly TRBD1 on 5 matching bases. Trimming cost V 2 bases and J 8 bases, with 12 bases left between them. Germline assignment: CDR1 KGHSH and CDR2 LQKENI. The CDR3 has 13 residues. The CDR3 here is CASSPTKQDGYTF. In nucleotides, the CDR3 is TGTGCCAGCTCACCAACCAAACAGGACGGCTACACCTTC.

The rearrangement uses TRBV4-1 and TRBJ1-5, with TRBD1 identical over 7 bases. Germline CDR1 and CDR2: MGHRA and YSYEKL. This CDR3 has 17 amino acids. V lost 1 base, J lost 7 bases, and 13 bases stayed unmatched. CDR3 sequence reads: CASSQGKTQGLGQPQHF. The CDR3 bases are TGCGCCAGCAGCCAAGGGAAAACACAGGGGCTTGGACAGCCCCAGCATTTT.

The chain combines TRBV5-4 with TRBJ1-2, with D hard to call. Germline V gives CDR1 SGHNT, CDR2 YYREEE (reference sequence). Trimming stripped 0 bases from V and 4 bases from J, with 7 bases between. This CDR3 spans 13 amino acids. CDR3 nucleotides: TGTGCCAGCAGCTTGGGGCAGTCCTATGGCTACACCTTC. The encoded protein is CASSLGQSYGYTF.

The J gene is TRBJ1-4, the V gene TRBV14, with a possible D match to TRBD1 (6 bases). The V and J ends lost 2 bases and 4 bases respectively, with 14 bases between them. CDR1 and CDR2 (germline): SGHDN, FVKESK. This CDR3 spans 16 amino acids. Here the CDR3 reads CASSQRPGHFNEKLFF. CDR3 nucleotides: TGTGCCAGCAGCCAAAGGCCGGGACACTTTAATGAAAAACTGTTTTTT.

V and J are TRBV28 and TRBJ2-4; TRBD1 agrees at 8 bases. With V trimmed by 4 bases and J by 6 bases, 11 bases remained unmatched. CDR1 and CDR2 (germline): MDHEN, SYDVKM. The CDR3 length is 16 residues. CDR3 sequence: CASSSLPRGPVNIQYF. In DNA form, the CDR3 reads TGTGCCAGCAGTTCCCTTCCCAGGGGGCCGGTAAACATTCAGTACTTC.

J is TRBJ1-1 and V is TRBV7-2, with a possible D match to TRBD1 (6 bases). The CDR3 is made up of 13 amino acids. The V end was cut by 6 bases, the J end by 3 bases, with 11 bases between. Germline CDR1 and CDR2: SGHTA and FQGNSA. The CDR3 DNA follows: TGTGCCAGCAGTCTAGCAGGGGACACTGAAGCTTTCTTT. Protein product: CASSLAGDTEAFF.

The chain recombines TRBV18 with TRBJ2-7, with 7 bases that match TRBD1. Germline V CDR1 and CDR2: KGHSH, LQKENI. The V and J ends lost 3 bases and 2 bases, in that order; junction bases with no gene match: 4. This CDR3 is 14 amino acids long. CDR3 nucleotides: TGTGCCAGCTCACCCCCGGGACAGACCTACGAGCAGTACTTC. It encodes CASSPPGQTYEQYF.

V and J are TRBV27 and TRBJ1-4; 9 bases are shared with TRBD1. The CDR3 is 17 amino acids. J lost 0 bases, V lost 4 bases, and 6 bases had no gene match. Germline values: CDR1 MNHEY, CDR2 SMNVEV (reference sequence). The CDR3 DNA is TGTGCCAGCAGTTATGGGTGGACAGGGGCAACTAATGAAAAACTGTTTTTT. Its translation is CASSYGWTGATNEKLFF.

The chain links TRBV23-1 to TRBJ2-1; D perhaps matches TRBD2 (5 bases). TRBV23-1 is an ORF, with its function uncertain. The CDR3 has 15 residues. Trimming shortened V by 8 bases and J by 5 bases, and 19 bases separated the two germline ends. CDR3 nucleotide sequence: TGCGCCAGCCCTTATGAGGCCTCGGGAAACAATGAGCAGTTCTTC. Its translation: CASPYEASGNNEQFF.

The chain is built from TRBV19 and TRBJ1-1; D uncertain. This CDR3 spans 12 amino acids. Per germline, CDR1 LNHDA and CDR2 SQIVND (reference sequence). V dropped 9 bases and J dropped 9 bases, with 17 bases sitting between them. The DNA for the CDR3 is TGTGCCAGCACGAGCTTCGGAGGGAAAGCTTTCTTT. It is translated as CASTSFGGKAFF.

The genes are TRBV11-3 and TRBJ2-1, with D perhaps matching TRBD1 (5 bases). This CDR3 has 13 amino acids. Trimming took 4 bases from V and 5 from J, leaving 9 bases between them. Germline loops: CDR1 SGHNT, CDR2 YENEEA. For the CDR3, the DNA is TGTGCCAGCAGCTCTCAGGGTAACAATGAGCAGTTCTTC. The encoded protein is CASSSQGNNEQFF.

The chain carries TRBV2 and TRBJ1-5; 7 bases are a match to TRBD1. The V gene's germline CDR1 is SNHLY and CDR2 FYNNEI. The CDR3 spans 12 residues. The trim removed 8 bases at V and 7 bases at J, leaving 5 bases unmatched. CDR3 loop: CASRQGGQPQHF. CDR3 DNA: TGTGCCAGCCGACAGGGCGGACAGCCCCAGCATTTT.

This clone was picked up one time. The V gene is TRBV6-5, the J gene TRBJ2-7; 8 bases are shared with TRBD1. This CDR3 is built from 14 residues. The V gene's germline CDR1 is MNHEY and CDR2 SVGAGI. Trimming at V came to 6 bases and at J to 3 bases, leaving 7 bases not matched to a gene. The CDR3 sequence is CASSLRQGIYEQYF. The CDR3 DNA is TGTGCCAGCAGCCTGAGACAGGGGATCTACGAGCAGTACTTC.